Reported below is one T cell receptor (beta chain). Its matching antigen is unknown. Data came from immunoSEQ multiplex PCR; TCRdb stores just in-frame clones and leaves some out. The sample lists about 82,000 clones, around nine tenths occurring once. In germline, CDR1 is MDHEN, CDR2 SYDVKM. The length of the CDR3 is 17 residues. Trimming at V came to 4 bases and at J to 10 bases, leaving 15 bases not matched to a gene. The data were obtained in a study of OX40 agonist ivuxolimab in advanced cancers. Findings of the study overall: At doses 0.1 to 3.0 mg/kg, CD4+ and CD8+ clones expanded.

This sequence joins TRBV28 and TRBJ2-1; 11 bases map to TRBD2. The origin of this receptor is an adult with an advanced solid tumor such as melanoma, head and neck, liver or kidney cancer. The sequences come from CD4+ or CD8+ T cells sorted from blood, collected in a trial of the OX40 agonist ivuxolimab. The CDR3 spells CASSSLLLAGARIEQFF. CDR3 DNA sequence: TGTGCCAGCAGTTCCCTACTACTAGCGGGGGCCCGGATCGAGCAGTTCTTC.